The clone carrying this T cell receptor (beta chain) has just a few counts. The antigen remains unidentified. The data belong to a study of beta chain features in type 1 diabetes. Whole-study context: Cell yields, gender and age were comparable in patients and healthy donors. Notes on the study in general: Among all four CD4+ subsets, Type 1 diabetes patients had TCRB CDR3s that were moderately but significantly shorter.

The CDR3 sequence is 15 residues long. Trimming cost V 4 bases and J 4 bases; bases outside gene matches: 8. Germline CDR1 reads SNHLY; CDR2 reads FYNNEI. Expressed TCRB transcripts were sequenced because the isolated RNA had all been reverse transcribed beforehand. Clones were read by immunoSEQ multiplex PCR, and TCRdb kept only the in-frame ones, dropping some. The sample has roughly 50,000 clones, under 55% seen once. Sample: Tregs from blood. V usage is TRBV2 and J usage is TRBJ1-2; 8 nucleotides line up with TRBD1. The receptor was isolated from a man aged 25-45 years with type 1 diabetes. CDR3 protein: CASSVGRGPSYGYTF. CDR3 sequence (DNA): TGTGCCAGCAGTGTGGGCAGGGGGCCCTCCTATGGCTACACCTTC.